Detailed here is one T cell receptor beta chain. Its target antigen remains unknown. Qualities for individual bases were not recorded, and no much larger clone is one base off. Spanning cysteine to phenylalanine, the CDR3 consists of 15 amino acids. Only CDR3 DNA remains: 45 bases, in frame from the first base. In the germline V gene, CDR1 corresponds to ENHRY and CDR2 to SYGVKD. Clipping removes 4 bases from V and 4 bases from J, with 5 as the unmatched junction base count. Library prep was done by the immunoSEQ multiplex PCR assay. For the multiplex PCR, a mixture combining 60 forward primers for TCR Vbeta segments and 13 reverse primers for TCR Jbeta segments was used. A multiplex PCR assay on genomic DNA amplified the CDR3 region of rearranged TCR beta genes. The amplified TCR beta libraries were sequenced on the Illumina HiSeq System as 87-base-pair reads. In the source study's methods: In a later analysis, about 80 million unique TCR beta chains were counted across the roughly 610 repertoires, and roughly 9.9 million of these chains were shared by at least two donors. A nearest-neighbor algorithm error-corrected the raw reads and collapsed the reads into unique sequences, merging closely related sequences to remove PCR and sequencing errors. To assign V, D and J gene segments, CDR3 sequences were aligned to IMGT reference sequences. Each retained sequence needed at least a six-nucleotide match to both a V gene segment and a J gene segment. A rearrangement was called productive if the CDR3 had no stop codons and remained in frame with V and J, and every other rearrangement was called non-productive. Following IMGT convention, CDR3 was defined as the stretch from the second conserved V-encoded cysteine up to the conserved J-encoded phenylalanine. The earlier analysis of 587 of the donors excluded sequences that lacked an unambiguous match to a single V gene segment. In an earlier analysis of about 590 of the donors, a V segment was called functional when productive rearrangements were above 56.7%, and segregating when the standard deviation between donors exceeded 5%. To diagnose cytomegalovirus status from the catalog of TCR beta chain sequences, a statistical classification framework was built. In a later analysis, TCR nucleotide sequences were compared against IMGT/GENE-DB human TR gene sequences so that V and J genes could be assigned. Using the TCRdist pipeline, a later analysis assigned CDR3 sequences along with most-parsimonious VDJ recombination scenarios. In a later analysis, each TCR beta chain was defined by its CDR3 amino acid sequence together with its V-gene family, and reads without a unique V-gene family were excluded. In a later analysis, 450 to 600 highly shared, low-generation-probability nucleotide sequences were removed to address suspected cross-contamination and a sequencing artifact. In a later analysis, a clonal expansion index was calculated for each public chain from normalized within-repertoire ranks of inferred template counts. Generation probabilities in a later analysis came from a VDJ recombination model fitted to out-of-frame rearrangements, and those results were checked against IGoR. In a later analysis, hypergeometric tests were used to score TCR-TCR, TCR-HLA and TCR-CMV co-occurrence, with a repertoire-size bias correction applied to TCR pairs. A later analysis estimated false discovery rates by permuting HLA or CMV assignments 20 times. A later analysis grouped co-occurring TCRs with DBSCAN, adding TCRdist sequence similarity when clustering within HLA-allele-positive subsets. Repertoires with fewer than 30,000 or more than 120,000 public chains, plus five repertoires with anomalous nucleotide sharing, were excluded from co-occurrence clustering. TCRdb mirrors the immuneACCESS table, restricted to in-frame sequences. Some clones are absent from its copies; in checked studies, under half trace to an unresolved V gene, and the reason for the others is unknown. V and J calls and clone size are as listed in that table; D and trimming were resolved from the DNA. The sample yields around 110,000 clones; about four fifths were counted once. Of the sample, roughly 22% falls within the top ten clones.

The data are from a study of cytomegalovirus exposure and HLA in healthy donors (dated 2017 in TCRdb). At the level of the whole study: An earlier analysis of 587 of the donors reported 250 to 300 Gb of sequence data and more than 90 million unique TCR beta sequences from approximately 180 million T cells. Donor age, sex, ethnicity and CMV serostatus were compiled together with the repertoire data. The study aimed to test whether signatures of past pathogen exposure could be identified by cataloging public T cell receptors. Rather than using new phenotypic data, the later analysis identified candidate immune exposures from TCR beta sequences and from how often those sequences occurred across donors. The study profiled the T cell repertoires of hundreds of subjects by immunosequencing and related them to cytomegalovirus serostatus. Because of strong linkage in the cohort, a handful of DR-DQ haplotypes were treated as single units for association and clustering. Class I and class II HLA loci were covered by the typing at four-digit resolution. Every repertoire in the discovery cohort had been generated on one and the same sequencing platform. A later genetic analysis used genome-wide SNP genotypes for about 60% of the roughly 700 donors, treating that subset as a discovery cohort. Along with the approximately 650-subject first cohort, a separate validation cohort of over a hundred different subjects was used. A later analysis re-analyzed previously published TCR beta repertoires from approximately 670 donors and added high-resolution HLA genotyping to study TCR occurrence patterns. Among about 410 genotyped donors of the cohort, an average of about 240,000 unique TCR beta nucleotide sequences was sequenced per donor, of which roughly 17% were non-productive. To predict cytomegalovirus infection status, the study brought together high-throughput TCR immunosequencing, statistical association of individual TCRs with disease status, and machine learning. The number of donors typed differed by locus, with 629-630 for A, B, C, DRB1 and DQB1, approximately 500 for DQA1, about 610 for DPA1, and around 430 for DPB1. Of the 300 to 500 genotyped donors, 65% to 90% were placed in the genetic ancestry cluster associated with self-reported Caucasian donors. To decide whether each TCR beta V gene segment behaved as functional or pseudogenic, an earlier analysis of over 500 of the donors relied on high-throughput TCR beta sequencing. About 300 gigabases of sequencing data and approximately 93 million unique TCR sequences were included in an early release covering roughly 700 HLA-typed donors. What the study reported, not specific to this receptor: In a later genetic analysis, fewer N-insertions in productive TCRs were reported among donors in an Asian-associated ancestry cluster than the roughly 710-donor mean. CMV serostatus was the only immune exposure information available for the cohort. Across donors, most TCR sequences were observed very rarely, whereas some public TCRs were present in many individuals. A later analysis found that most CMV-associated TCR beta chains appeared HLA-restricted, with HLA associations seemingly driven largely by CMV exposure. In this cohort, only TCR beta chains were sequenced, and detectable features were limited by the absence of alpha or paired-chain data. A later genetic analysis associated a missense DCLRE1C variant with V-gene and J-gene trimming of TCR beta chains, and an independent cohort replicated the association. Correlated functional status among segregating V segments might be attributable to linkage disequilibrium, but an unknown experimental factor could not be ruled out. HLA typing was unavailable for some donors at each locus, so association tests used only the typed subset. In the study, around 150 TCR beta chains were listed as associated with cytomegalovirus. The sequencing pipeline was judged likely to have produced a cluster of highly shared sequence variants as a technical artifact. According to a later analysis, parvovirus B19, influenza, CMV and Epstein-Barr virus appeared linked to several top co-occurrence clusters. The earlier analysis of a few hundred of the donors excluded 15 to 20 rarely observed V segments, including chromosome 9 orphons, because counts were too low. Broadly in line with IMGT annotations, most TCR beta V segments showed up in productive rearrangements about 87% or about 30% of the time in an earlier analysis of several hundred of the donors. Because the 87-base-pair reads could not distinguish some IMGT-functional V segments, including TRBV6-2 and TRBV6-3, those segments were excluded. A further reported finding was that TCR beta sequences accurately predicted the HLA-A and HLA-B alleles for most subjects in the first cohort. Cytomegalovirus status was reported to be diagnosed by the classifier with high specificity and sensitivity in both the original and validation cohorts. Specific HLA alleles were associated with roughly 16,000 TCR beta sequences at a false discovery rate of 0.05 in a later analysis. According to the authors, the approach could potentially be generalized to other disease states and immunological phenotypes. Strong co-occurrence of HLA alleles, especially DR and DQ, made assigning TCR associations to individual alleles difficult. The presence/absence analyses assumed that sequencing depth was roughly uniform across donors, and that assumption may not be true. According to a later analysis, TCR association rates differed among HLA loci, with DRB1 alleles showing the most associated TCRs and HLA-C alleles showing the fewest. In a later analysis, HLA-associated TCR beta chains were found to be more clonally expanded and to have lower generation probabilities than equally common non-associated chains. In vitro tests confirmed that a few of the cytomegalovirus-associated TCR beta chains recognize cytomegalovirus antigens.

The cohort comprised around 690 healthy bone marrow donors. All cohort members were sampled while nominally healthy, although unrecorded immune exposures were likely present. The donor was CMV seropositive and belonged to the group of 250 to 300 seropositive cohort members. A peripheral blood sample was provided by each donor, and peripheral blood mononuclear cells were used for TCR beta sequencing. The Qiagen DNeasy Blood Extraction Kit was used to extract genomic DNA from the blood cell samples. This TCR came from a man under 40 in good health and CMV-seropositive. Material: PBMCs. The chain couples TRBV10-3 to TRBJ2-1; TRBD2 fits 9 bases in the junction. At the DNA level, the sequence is TGTGCCATCAGTGGACCTAGCGGGGTATACAATGAGCAGTTCTTC. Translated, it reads CAISGPSGVYNEQFF.